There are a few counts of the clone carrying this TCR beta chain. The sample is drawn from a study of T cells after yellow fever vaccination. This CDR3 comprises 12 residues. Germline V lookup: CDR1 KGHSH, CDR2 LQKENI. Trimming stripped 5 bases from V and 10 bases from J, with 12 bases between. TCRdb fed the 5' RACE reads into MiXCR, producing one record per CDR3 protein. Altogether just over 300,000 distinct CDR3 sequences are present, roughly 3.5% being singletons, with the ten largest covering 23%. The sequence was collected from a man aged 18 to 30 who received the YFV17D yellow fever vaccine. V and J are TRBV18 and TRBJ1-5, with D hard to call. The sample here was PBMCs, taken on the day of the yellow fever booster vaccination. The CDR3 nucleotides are TGTGCCAGCTCAAAACCGGGCGGACCCCAGCATTTT. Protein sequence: CASSKPGGPQHF.